The rows below give T cell receptor beta chains drawn from one sample of a study of read filtering for tumor transcriptome and immune sequencing. In TCRdb, the reads were re-called with MiXCR into one record per CDR3 protein. The sample contains about 45,000 distinct CDR3 sequences, less than 20% of which appear only once. The sequencing sample was made of a population of CD138-negative cells sorted from bone marrow. The origin of the receptors is a donor at least 40 years old with multiple myeloma. The CDR3 runs from the conserved cysteine through the conserved F or W.

j_call v_call cdr3_aa
TRBJ2-3 TRBV2 CASTGQGGTDTQYF
TRBJ2-7 TRBV6-5 CASRTGTRGEQYF
TRBJ2-5 TRBV20-1 CSARDPGQVLQETQYF
TRBJ2-1 TRBV20-1 CSARDIGTSGGFNSNEQFF
TRBJ2-1 TRBV19 CASSIGGSEYNEQFF
TRBJ2-2 TRBV19 CASTSSMNTGELFF
TRBJ1-1 TRBV3-1 CASSQDMRVKTEAFF
TRBJ2-1 TRBV20-1 CSGRRGTGRHEQFF
TRBJ2-3 TRBV7-9 CASSLGATGGTDTQYF
TRBJ2-7 TRBV4-3 CPSSQYRTTSYEQYF
TRBJ2-1 TRBV28 CASSSRTSGRPSYNEQFF
TRBJ2-2 TRBV20-1 CSAPGPGPGELFF